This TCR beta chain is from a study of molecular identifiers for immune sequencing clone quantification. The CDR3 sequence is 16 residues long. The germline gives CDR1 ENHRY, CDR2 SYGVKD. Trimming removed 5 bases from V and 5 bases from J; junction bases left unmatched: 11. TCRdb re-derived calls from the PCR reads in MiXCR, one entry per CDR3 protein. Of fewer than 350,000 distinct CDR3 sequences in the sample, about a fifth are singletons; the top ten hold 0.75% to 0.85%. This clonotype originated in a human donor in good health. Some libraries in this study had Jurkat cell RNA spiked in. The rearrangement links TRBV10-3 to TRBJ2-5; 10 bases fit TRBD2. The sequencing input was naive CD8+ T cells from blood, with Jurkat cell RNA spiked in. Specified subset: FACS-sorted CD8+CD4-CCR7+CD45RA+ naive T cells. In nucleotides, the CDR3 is TGTGCCATCAGTACCCCGGGACTAGCGTCTCAGGAGACCCAGTACTTC. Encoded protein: CAISTPGLASQETQYF.